The present entry profiles one T cell receptor beta chain with its context. Its antigen is unknown. The protocol was immunoSEQ multiplex PCR, while the TCRdb copy is restricted to in-frame clones and leaves out a portion. The table has around 22,000 clones, around 88% seen once. Peripheral blood mononuclear cells were collected from every patient before and during treatment, yielding between 1 and 8 samples per patient. The sample belongs to a study of PD-L1 blockade in urothelial cancer. On the study more broadly: Investigators checked blood 3 weeks (second dose) and 6 weeks after treatment start. A median blood sample held about 140,000 T cells and more than 80,000 unique TCRs.

V was cut by 6 bases and J by 3 bases, with 14 bases left in between. CDR1 MDHEN and CDR2 SYDVKM come from the germline V gene. The length of the CDR3 is 14 residues. Study findings and constraints: Pretreatment TCR clonality in blood under the median foretold superior survival.

The clonotype originates from a man between 45 and 60 years old with urothelial cancer. The genes are TRBV28 and TRBJ1-2; TRBD1 is a possible D gene (6 bases). Here the sequenced sample was PBMCs, taken around atezolizumab (anti-PD-L1) treatment. DNA of the CDR3: TGTGCCAGCAGCCTGAACAGGGTGGACTATGGCTACACCTTC. It translates to CASSLNRVDYGYTF.